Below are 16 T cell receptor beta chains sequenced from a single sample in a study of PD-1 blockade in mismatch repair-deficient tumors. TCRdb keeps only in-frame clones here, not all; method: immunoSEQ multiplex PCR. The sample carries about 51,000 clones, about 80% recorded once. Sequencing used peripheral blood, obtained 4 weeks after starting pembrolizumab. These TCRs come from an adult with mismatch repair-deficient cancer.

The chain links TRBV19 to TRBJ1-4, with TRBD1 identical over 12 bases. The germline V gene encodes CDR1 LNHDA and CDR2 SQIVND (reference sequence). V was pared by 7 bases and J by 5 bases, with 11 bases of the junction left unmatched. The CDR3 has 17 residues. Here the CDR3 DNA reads TGTGCCAGTACCCCGAGGGGGACAGGGGGCCGAAATGAAAAACTGTTTTTT. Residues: CASTPRGTGGRNEKLFF.

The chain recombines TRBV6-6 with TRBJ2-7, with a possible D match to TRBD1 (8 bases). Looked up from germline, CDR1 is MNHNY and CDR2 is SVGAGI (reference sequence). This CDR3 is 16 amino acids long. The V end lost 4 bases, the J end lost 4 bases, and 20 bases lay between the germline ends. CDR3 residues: CASSSGGELASYEQYF. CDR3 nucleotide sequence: TGTGCCAGCAGTTCAGGGGGCGAACTAGCGTCGTACGAGCAGTACTTC.

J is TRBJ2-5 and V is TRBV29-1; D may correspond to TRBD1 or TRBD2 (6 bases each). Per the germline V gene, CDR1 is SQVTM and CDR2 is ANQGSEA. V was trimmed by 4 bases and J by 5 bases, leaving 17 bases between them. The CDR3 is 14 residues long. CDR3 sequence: CSVVFTGAGETQYF. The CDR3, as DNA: TGCAGCGTTGTATTTACGGGGGCCGGGGAGACCCAGTACTTC. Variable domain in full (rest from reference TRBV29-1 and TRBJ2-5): SAVISQKPSRDICQRGTSLTIQCQVDSQVTMMFWYRQQPGQSLTLIATANQGSEATYESGFVIDKFPISRPNLTFSTLTVSNMSPEDSSIYLCSVVFTGAGETQYFGPGTRLLVL.

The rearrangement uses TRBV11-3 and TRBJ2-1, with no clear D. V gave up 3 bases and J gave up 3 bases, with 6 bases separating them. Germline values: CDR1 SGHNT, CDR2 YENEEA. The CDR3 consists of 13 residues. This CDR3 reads CASSLDGYNEQFF. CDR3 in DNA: TGTGCCAGCAGCTTGGACGGCTACAATGAGCAGTTCTTC.

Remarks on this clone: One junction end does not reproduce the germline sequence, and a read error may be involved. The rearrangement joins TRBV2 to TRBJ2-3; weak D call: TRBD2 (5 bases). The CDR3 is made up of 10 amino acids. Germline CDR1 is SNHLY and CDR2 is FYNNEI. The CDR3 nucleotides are TGTGCCAGCAGTCCCCCCGGGATTGGGTGG. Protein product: CASSPPGIGW.

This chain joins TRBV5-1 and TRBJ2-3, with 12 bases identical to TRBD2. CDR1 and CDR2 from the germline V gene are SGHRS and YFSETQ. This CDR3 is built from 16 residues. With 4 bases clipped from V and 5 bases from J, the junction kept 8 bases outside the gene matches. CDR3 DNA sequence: TGCGCCAGCAGCCTGACTAGCGGGAGAGTAATAGATACGCAGTATTTT. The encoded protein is CASSLTSGRVIDTQYF. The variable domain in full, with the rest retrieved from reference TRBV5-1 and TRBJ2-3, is KAGVTQTPRYLIKTRGQQVTLSCSPISGHRSVSWYQQTPGQGLQFLFEYFSETQRNKGNFPGRFSGRQFSNSRSEMNVSTLELGDSALYLCASSLTSGRVIDTQYFGPGTRLTVL.

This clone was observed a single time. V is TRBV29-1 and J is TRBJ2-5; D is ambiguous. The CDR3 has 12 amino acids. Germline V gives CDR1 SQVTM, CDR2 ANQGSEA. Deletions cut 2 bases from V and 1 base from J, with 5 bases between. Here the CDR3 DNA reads TGCAGCGTTGAACACTTCCAAGAGACCCAGTACTTC. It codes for CSVEHFQETQYF.

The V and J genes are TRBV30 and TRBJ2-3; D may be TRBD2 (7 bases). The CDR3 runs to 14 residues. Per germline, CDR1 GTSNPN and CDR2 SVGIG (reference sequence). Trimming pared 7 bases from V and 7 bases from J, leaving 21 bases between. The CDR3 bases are TGTGCCTACCAACCGGGACGGGGGGCGAATACGCAGTATTTT. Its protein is CAYQPGRGANTQYF.

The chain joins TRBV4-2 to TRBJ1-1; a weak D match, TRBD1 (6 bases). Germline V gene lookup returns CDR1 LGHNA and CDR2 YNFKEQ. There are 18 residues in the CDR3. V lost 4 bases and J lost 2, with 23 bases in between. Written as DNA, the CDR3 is TGTGCCAGCAGCCGTTTCGCGTCAGGGGAAGGTGTCAACACTGAAGCTTTCTTT. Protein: CASSRFASGEGVNTEAFF.

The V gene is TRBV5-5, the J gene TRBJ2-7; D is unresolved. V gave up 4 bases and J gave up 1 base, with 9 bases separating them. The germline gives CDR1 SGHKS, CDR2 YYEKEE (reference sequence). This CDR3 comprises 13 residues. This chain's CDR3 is CASSPHGSYEQYF. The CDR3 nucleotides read TGTGCCAGCAGCCCCCACGGATCCTACGAGCAGTACTTC.

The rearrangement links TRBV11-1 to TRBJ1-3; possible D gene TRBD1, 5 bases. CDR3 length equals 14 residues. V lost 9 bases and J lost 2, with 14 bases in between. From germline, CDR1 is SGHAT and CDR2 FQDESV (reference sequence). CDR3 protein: CASWDGGPGNTIYF. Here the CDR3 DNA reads TGTGCCAGTTGGGACGGCGGCCCTGGAAACACCATATATTTT.

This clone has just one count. As DNA, the CDR3 is TGTGCCAGTACCCCACTAGCGGGAAATACAGATACGCAGTATTTT. Amino acids: CASTPLAGNTDTQYF. The gene calls are TRBV19 and TRBJ2-3; 10 positions match TRBD2. V was clipped by 7 bases and J by 3 bases; unmatched bases: 7. Germline V gene lookup returns CDR1 LNHDA and CDR2 SQIVND (reference sequence). The CDR3 covers 15 residues.

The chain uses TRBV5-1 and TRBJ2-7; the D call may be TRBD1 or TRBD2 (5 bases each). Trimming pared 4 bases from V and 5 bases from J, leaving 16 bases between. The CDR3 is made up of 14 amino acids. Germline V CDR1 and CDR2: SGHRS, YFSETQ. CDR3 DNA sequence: TGCGCCAGCAGCCCCACTGGGGGAGAGGACGAGCAGTACTTC. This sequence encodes CASSPTGGEDEQYF.

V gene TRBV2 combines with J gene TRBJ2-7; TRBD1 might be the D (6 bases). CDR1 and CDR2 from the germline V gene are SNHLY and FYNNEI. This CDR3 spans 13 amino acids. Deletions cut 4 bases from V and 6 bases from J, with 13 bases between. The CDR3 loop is CASSVTGNGEQYF. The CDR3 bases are TGTGCCAGCAGTGTAACAGGGAATGGCGAGCAGTACTTC. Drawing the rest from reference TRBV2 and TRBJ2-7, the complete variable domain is EPEVTQTPSHQVTQMGQEVILRCVPISNHLYFYWYRQILGQKVEFLVSFYNNEISEKSEIFDDQFSVERPDGSNFTLKIRSTKLEDSAMYFCASSVTGNGEQYFGPGTRLTVT.

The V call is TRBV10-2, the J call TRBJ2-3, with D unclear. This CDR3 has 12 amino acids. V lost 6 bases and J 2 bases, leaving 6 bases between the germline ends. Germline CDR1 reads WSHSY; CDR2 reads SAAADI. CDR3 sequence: CASRVPTDTQYF. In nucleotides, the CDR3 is TGCGCCAGCAGGGTTCCCACAGATACGCAGTATTTT.

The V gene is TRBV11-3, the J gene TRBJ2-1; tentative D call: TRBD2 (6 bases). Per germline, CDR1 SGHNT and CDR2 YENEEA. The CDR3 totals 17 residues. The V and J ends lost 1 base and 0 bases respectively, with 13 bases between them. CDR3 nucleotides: TGTGCCAGCAGCTTAGTTAGGGCCGGGAGCTCCTACAATGAGCAGTTCTTC. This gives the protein CASSLVRAGSSYNEQFF.